Described below is a single T cell receptor beta chain sequence and its context. Its antigen is not yet known. Base qualities are not at hand, and no much larger clone is one base apart. The collaborating institutions used their own protocols to collect whole blood in K2EDTA tubes. For TCRbeta analysis, collaborators shipped samples as frozen whole blood, isolated PBMCs, or DNA extracted from either of those sample types. TCRbeta CDR3 regions were amplified from genomic DNA using the immunoSEQ Assay, a bias-controlled multiplex PCR. The source study handled its data this way. Within the assay, amplification of reference gene primers was used to estimate how many nucleated cells each sample contained. To quantify the absolute abundance of each unique TCRbeta CDR3 rearrangement, sequence reads were collapsed and filtered. For each sample, productive Simpson clonality was calculated by taking the square root of Simpson's diversity index across productive rearrangements. Held by TCRdb, this immuneACCESS table contains in-frame sequences only and omits some clones. Under half of the omission traces to an unresolved V gene where checked; the cause of the rest is unknown. The DNA gave D and trimming, while V, J and clone size come from that table. The sample contains a few hundred thousand clones, roughly 87% of them found a single time. 3% of the sample is in the top ten clones.

These data originate in a study of blood T cell repertoires in COVID-19 (dated by TCRdb to 2019 to 2021). With regard to the full study: Samples covering the acute and convalescent phases of COVID-19 were provided by collaborators in the United States, Italy and Spain. The repertoires were released in a freely available public database intended as a resource for research on the immune response to SARS-CoV-2. Where available, HLA class I and class II types were obtained from metadata supplied by the sample provider rather than from assay-based typing. The samples were drawn from two sources: the first 160 participants of the ongoing ImmuneRACE study, and approximately 1,300 subjects contributed by 6 global collaborators. Sample metadata almost always included a de-identified subject ID, COVID-19 status, age in years and sex. Deeply sampled blood TCRbeta repertoires from subjects exposed to, actively infected with, or recovered from COVID-19 were included in the dataset. The prospective study material was composed of cDNA or gDNA derived from T cells, B-cell-depleted T cells, or PBMCs.

Study-wide findings and limitations: The amount of clinical and demographic metadata varied by source and participant and was provided uncurated.

At the junction V is shortened by 1 base and J by 7 bases; bases outside the gene matches: 6. CDR3 length: 15 amino acids, cysteine to phenylalanine. Of all the DNA, just the CDR3 is kept, 45 bases in frame from base 1. The CDR1 and CDR2 encoded by the germline V gene (reference sequence) are LGHDT and YNNKEL. The sample taken for sequencing was peripheral blood. The origin of this receptor is a man aged 18 to 35 with active or convalescent COVID-19. This receptor chain uses TRBV3-1 (or the pseudogene TRBV3-2) and TRBJ2-1; TRBD1 lines up with 8 middle nucleotides. The sequenced DNA: TGTGCCAGCAGCCAAGTTAGCCAGGGGGCGAATGAGCAGTTCTTC. Translated, it gives CASSQVSQGANEQFF.